This TCR beta chain derives from a study of cytomegalovirus exposure and HLA in healthy donors. About the research overall: In terms of ancestry, the Caucasian-associated cluster contained about 81% of the 350 to 450 genotyped donors. Points from the study as a whole: The study assumed roughly uniform donor sequencing depth for presence/absence analyses.

This clone was recorded a few times. What it binds is not known. 60 Vbeta and 13 Jbeta primers were used in PCR. Profiling relied on immunoSEQ multiplex PCR, and the TCRdb table lists in-frame clones only, not all of them. Of around 80,000 clones in the sample, approximately 60% were seen once. This sequence originates from a male donor in good health and CMV-seropositive. The sample taken for sequencing was PBMCs.

The CDR3 DNA reads TGTGCCAGCAGCGTAGGGCGGGAGTATGCCAAAAACATTCAGTACTTC. Protein sequence: CASSVGREYAKNIQYF. V usage is TRBV9 and J usage is TRBJ2-4; 7 positions agree with TRBD2. V gave up 0 bases and J gave up 1 base; unmatched junction bases: 4. Germline loops: CDR1 SGDLS, CDR2 YYNGEE. The CDR3 length is 16 residues.